What follows are 30 T cell receptor beta chains derived from one specimen sequenced in a study of blood T cells in healthy people across ages. Next came a second PCR, run for about 6 to 12 cycles, which used a sample-barcoded 5' primer along with a J-beta primer mix. A single record per CDR3 protein comes from TCRdb applying MiXCR to the 5' RACE reads. The sample has some 1.8 million distinct CDR3 sequences; more than 35% are singletons. Sequencing was carried out using blood. The receptors come from a human donor in good health.

V gene TRBV7-7 combines with J gene TRBJ2-1, with D possibly TRBD2 on 6 matching bases. Germline lookup yields CDR1 SSHAT and CDR2 FNYEAQ (reference sequence). Between the trimmed V and J ends, which lost 5 bases and 8 bases, there was a span of 19 bases. The CDR3 is 15 amino acids. CDR3: CASSPRWGGADEQFF. The DNA of the CDR3 is TGTGCCAGCAGCCCCCGATGGGGCGGGGCTGATGAGCAGTTCTTC.

The table lists this clonotype with many counts. Written as DNA, the CDR3 is TGTGCCAGCAGCTTGAGGGGGGCGCGCAATGAGCAGTTCTTC. This translates into CASSLRGARNEQFF. The chain links TRBV5-4 to TRBJ2-1; either TRBD1 or TRBD2 may fit D (6 bases each). V lost 1 base and J 6 bases, leaving 11 bases between the germline ends. This CDR3 contains 14 residues. Looked up from germline, CDR1 is SGHNT and CDR2 is YYREEE (reference sequence).

The chain uses TRBV24-1 and TRBJ2-3, with D possibly matching TRBD2 (5 bases). CDR1 and CDR2 from the germline V gene are KGHDR and SFDVKD. This CDR3 has 14 amino acids. The V end was cut by 1 base, the J end by 3 bases, with 7 bases between. CDR3 sequence reads: CATSDFSGTDTQYF. CDR3 coding DNA: TGTGCCACCAGTGATTTCTCGGGGACAGATACGCAGTATTTT.

The table lists this clonotype with many counts. This chain connects TRBV6-5 to TRBJ1-1; D not resolved. Germline CDR1 is MNHEY and CDR2 is SVGAGI. The CDR3 has 13 residues. Trimming took off 4 bases at V and 3 bases at J, with 9 bases between the two ends. CDR3 loop: CASSSEVHTEAFF. In DNA form, the CDR3 reads TGTGCCAGCAGTTCAGAGGTGCACACTGAAGCTTTCTTT.

The rearrangement joins TRBV6-2 or TRBV6-3 to TRBJ2-5, with D perhaps TRBD1 (6 bases). V lost 5 bases, J lost 2 bases, and 12 bases lay in between. This CDR3 is 14 amino acids long. The V gene's germline CDR1 is MNHEY and CDR2 SVGEGT. CDR3 nucleotides: TGTGCCAGCAGTCCAAGGGACATTCAAGAGACCCAGTACTTC. Its protein product is CASSPRDIQETQYF.

This clonotype came up a few times. The chain recombines TRBV12-3 or TRBV12-4 with TRBJ1-2, with no clear D. V was trimmed by 5 bases and J by 2 bases, leaving 9 bases between them. This CDR3 comprises 13 residues. Written as DNA, the CDR3 is TGTGCCAGCAGTCCGGATGAAAACTATGGCTACACCTTC. Its protein is CASSPDENYGYTF.

This clonotype occurred a few times. As DNA, the CDR3 is TGTGCCAGTGACCCGTCCGGGGGGGCCGCCGGGGAGCTGTTTTTT. Residues: CASDPSGGAAGELFF. The V and J genes are TRBV12-3 or TRBV12-4 and TRBJ2-2; 8 bases are shared with TRBD2. V dropped 9 bases and J dropped 6; count of bases not matched to a gene: 12. The CDR3 runs to 15 residues.

The chain joins TRBV4-3 to TRBJ2-1; D gene uncertain. This CDR3 comprises 15 residues. The germline V gene has CDR1 LGHNA and CDR2 YSLEER. Between the trimmed V and J ends, which lost 1 base and 2 bases, there was a span of 9 bases. The CDR3 sequence is CASSQGYAAYNEQFF. The CDR3 bases are TGCGCCAGCAGCCAAGGATACGCTGCCTACAATGAGCAGTTCTTC.

The chain joins TRBV24-1 to TRBJ2-7, with D perhaps TRBD1 (6 bases). Germline V lookup: CDR1 KGHDR, CDR2 SFDVKD. Trimming cost V 12 bases and J 7 bases, with 21 bases left between them. The CDR3 sequence is 13 residues long. CDR3 sequence reads: CAVGTSGTGEQYF. CDR3 DNA sequence: TGTGCCGTCGGGACATCGGGTACCGGGGAGCAGTACTTC.

This clonotype was picked up a small number of times. The CDR3 spells CASNLGTGADEQFF. The CDR3 DNA follows: TGTGCCAGCAACCTCGGGACAGGGGCAGATGAGCAGTTCTTC. V gene TRBV6-5 combines with J gene TRBJ2-1; 10 positions match TRBD1. This CDR3 spans 14 amino acids. Germline assignment: CDR1 MNHEY and CDR2 SVGAGI. V shed 7 bases and J 8 bases; nucleotides not matched to a gene: 8.

The chain has TRBV20-1 and TRBJ2-4, with a possible D match to TRBD2 (5 bases). CDR3 length: 15 amino acids. CDR1 is DFQATT, CDR2 SNEGSKA, per germline (reference sequence). Trimming removed 3 bases at V and 7 bases at J, with 19 bases between. CDR3 protein: CSASGREGPWNIQYF. The DNA of the CDR3 is TGCAGTGCTAGCGGCAGAGAGGGCCCATGGAACATTCAGTACTTC.

CDR3 sequence (DNA): TGTGCCAGCAGCGCAGGGACGGTGGAGTACTTC. Translated, it gives CASSAGTVEYF. The V and J genes are TRBV11-2 and TRBJ2-7; D tentatively reads TRBD1 or TRBD2 (5 bases each). In germline, CDR1 is SGHAT, CDR2 FQNNGV. V shed 5 bases and J shed 11 bases, with 13 bases lying between them. The CDR3 loop spans 11 amino acids. Complete variable domain (other parts from reference TRBV11-2 and TRBJ2-7): EAGVAQSPRYKIIEKRQSVAFWCNPISGHATLYWYQQILGQGPKLLIQFQNNGVVDDSQLPKDRFSAERLKGVDSTLKIQPAKLEDSAVYLCASSAGTVEYFGPGTRLTVT.

V gene TRBV29-1 combines with J gene TRBJ2-5; the D gene is possibly TRBD2 (6 bases). Per the germline V gene, CDR1 is SQVTM and CDR2 is ANQGSEA. With 6 bases removed from V and 7 bases from J, the gap between germline ends came to 15 bases. This CDR3 is built from 12 residues. The CDR3 DNA reads TGCAGCGTAGGGATTGGGGGAGGGACCCAGTACTTC. Translated, it gives CSVGIGGGTQYF.

This clonotype has a handful of counts. The CDR3 nucleotides read TGTGCCAGCAGTTTAACAGGGATGGCCAACGTCCTGACTTTC. It codes for CASSLTGMANVLTF. The J gene is TRBJ2-6, the V gene TRBV12-3 or TRBV12-4, with D maybe TRBD1 (6 bases). Trimming removed 2 bases at V and 6 bases at J, with 8 bases between. The CDR3 totals 14 residues.

This clonotype was counted only a few times. The chain carries TRBV7-8 and TRBJ1-5; no clear D. CDR3 length equals 13 residues. Trimming cost V 2 bases and J 6 bases, with 8 bases left between them. Germline V gene sequence: CDR1 SGHVS, CDR2 FQNEAQ. For the CDR3, the DNA is TGTGCCAGCAGCTTAAATCTTGGTCAGCCCCAGCATTTT. The encoded protein is CASSLNLGQPQHF.

The J gene is TRBJ2-3, the V gene TRBV24-1, with 9 nucleotides matching TRBD2. With 4 bases clipped from V and 2 bases from J, the junction kept 6 bases outside the gene matches. The germline V gene has CDR1 KGHDR and CDR2 SFDVKD. CDR3 length: 16 residues. The CDR3 nucleotides are TGTGCCACCAGTGACCGTAGCGGGAGCTACACAGATACGCAGTATTTT. It translates to CATSDRSGSYTDTQYF.

The CDR3, as DNA: TGCAGCGTCGTACCCGGGACAGGGGAAGGCTATGGCTACACCTTC. Its protein product is CSVVPGTGEGYGYTF. The chain joins TRBV29-1 to TRBJ1-2; 10 bases are a match to TRBD1. Germline loops: CDR1 SQVTM, CDR2 ANQGSEA. The CDR3 extends over 15 amino acids. V was clipped by 6 bases and J by 4 bases; unmatched bases: 11.

The rearrangement links TRBV20-1 to TRBJ1-2; possibly TRBD1 for D (5 bases). The germline CDR1 and CDR2 sequences are DFQATT and SNEGSKA (reference sequence). The CDR3 consists of 15 residues. V dropped 3 bases and J dropped 4 bases, with 18 bases sitting between them. CDR3 sequence (DNA): TGCAGTGCTAGGGGATCCAGGGTCTTGGGCTATGGCTACACCTTC. Protein product: CSARGSRVLGYGYTF.

This clonotype was seen only a few times. The chain carries TRBV6-1 and TRBJ1-5, with D unclear. V gave up 8 bases and J gave up 7 bases, with 9 bases separating them. Germline assignment: CDR1 MNHNS and CDR2 SASEGT. The CDR3 length is 11 residues. CDR3 sequence reads: CASAEWQPQHF. The DNA of the CDR3 is TGTGCCAGCGCAGAGTGGCAGCCCCAGCATTTT.

V and J are TRBV14 and TRBJ2-7, with D maybe TRBD2 (6 bases). Germline V gene lookup returns CDR1 SGHDN and CDR2 FVKESK. Trimming pared 3 bases from V and 8 bases from J, leaving 17 bases between. There are 14 residues in the CDR3. CDR3 nucleotides: TGTGCCAGCAGCCACACGGATTTGGGAGGAAAGCAGTACTTC. It encodes CASSHTDLGGKQYF.

The chain is built from TRBV4-3 and TRBJ1-4; 7 nucleotides line up with TRBD1. CDR3 length: 16 residues. V was clipped by 3 bases and J by 4 bases; unmatched bases: 8. The V gene's germline CDR1 is LGHNA and CDR2 YSLEER. Here the CDR3 reads CASSHSHRGNNEKLFF. The CDR3 DNA is TGCGCCAGCAGCCATTCCCACAGGGGTAATAATGAAAAACTGTTTTTT.

The chain combines TRBV7-2 with TRBJ2-1, with 11 bases matching TRBD2. The CDR3 has 18 amino acids. V lost 4 bases, J lost 0 bases, and 8 bases stayed unmatched. Germline-derived CDR1 and CDR2 are SGHTA and FQGNSA. The CDR3 coding sequence is TGTGCCAGCAGCTGGACAAGCGGGACTAGCGGCTCCTACAATGAGCAGTTCTTC. It is translated as CASSWTSGTSGSYNEQFF.

The chain combines TRBV12-3 or TRBV12-4 with TRBJ2-5, with TRBD2 matching 11 bases. There are 14 residues in the CDR3. Trimming took 6 bases from V and 11 from J; bases not matched to a gene: 11. CDR3 nucleotide sequence: TGTGCCAGCAGGCTTACTAGCGGGGGAGTGAAGCAGTACTTC. Its translation is CASRLTSGGVKQYF.

For this clonotype: A much larger clone lies a single base off, so this may be a read error. The chain has TRBV6-5 and TRBJ2-7; TRBD1 is a possible D gene (6 bases). Trimming left V 6 bases short and J 0 bases short, with 12 bases between. Germline CDR1 and CDR2: MNHEY and SVGAGI. The CDR3 extends over 14 amino acids. CDR3 amino acids: CASSDRPPSYEQYF. CDR3 DNA sequence: TGTGCCAGCAGCGACAGGCCGCCCTCCTACGAGCAGTACTTC.

This clonotype was counted a few times. The chain combines TRBV5-5 with TRBJ2-1, with 10 bases fitting TRBD1. This CDR3 contains 14 residues. Germline V lookup: CDR1 SGHKS, CDR2 YYEKEE (reference sequence). Trimming removed 0 bases from V and 9 bases from J; junction bases left unmatched: 3. CDR3 sequence reads: CASSLGQGAIEQFF. CDR3 sequence (DNA): TGTGCCAGCAGCTTGGGACAGGGGGCGATTGAGCAGTTCTTC.

The sample holds many counts of this clonotype. The V and J genes are TRBV29-1 and TRBJ2-1, with a tentative D call TRBD2 (5 bases). Germline V CDR1 and CDR2: SQVTM, ANQGSEA. V gave up 5 bases and J gave up 6 bases, with 11 bases separating them. The CDR3 contains 12 residues. The CDR3 nucleotides are TGCAGCGTTCAAACCGGGGTCAATGAGCAGTTCTTC. Its translation is CSVQTGVNEQFF.

The gene calls are TRBV19 and TRBJ1-5; TRBD1 is a possible D gene (5 bases). Germline CDR1 reads LNHDA; CDR2 reads SQIVND (reference sequence). The CDR3 loop spans 12 amino acids. The V end was cut by 6 bases, the J end by 8 bases, with 11 bases between. The CDR3 DNA sequence: TGTGCCAGTAGCGGGGGGTACGAGCCCCAGCATTTT. Translation: CASSGGYEPQHF.

The V and J genes are TRBV12-3 or TRBV12-4 and TRBJ1-2, with 7 bases lining up with TRBD1. CDR3 length: 15 residues. The junction had 6 bases not matched to a gene; V was cut back by 5 bases and J by 0 bases. CDR3 sequence reads: CASSHPGQSNYGYTF. In DNA, the CDR3 is TGTGCCAGCAGTCATCCGGGACAGTCTAACTATGGCTACACCTTC.

The sample holds a few counts of this clonotype. This sequence joins TRBV12-3 or TRBV12-4 and TRBJ2-5, with 7 nucleotides matching TRBD2. This CDR3 has 15 amino acids. Losses at the gene ends were 3 bases for V and 1 base for J; bases not matched to a gene: 5. The CDR3 DNA reads as TGTGCCAGCAGTTTTTGGGGAGGGAGCCAAGAGACCCAGTACTTC. Its protein product is CASSFWGGSQETQYF.

CDR3 DNA: TGTGCCAGCAGTTTATCGGGGACAGGCCCTGAAGCTTTCTTT. Translation gives CASSLSGTGPEAFF. This chain joins TRBV27 and TRBJ1-1, with 8 bases aligning to TRBD1. CDR1 MNHEY and CDR2 SMNVEV come from the germline V gene (reference sequence). The CDR3 runs to 14 residues. Trimming cost V 0 bases and J 6 bases; bases outside gene matches: 3.